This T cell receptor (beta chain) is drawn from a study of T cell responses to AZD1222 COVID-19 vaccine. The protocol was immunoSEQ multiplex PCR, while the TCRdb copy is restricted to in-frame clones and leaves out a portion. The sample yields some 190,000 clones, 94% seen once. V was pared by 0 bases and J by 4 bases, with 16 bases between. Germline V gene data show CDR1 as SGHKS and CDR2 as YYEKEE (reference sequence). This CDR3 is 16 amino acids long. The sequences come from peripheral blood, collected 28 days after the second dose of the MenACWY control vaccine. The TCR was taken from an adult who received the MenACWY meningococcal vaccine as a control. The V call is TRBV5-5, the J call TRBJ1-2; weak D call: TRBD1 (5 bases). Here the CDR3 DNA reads TGTGCCAGCAGCTTGGACATATCCCTGGGACGCTATGGCTACACCTTC. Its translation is CASSLDISLGRYGYTF.